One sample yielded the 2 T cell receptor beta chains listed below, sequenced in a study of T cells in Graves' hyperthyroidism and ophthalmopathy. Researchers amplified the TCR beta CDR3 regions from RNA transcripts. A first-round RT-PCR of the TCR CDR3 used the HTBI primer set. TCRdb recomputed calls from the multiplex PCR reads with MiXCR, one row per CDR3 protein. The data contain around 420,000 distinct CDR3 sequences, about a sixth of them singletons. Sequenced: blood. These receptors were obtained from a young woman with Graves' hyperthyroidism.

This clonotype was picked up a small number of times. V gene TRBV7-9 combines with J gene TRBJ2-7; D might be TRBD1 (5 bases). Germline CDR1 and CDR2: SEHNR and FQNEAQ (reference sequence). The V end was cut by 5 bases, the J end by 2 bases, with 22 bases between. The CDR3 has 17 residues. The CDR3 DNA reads TGTGCCAGCAGCACCGAGAGACCACCAAGGGGCCCCTACGAGCAGTACTTC. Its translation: CASSTERPPRGPYEQYF.

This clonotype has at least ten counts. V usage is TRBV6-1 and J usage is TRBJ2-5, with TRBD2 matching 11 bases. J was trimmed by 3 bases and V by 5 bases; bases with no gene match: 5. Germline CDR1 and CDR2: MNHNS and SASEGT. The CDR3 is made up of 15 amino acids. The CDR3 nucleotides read TGTGCCAGCAGTTCCGTGACTAGCGGGGAAGAGACCCAGTACTTC. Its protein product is CASSSVTSGEETQYF.